Presented here are 30 T cell receptor beta chains from one specimen sequenced in a study of identical twins. TCRdb processed the 5' RACE reads anew with MiXCR; each CDR3 protein has one entry. Of more than 1.5 million distinct CDR3 sequences in the sample, about 30% were seen once. Material: cord blood. These receptors were taken from a newborn girl in good health.

In its sample, this clonotype was seen a few times. The chain carries TRBV9 and TRBJ2-7, with 8 bases fitting TRBD2. After removal of 0 bases from V and 3 bases from J, the junction contained 5 bases not matched to a gene. This CDR3 comprises 15 residues. Germline loops: CDR1 SGDLS, CDR2 YYNGEE. DNA for the CDR3: TGTGCCAGCAGCGTAGATGCGGGGGGCTACTACGAGCAGTACTTC. It is translated as CASSVDAGGYYEQYF.

The chain carries TRBV7-9 and TRBJ1-4; the D is unclear. Per the germline V gene, CDR1 is SEHNR and CDR2 is FQNEAQ (reference sequence). The CDR3 loop spans 14 amino acids. Trimming took 5 bases from V and 4 from J, leaving 11 bases between them. CDR3 amino acids: CASSPRAYNEKLFF. CDR3 DNA sequence: TGTGCCAGCAGCCCACGGGCTTATAATGAAAAACTGTTTTTT. Together with reference TRBV7-9 and TRBJ1-4, the CDR3 gives the full variable domain: DTGVSQNPRHKITKRGQNVTFRCDPISEHNRLYWYRQTLGQGPEFLTYFQNEAQLEKSRLLSDRFSAERPKGSFSTLEIQRTEQGDSAMYLCASSPRAYNEKLFFGSGTQLSVL.

This clonotype turned up a few times. The V and J genes are TRBV29-1 and TRBJ2-1; perhaps D is TRBD1 or TRBD2 (5 bases each). Deletions cut 7 bases from V and 7 bases from J, with 20 bases between. The germline CDR1 and CDR2 sequences are SQVTM and ANQGSEA. The CDR3 covers 14 residues. CDR3 sequence (DNA): TGCAGCGGTTGGCCCCGGGACGCCCTAAATGAGCAGTTCTTC. Protein: CSGWPRDALNEQFF.

This clonotype was recorded at least ten times. The J gene is TRBJ1-2, the V gene TRBV6-1, with a weak D call TRBD1 (5 bases). This CDR3 comprises 14 residues. Germline V CDR1 and CDR2: MNHNS, SASEGT. With 3 bases removed from V and 0 bases from J, the gap between germline ends came to 8 bases. The CDR3 loop is CASSDLTANYGYTF. CDR3 in DNA: TGTGCCAGCAGTGACCTGACAGCTAACTATGGCTACACCTTC.

This clonotype was seen a handful of times. This chain uses TRBV6-2 or TRBV6-3 with TRBJ2-5; perhaps TRBD1 as D (5 bases). The J call may be in error: the DNA end matches TRBJ2-7 better. CDR1 is MNHEY and CDR2 is SVGEGT in the germline V gene. The CDR3 spans 14 residues. The CDR3 spells CASSYVGRANEQYF. CDR3 in DNA: TGTGCCAGCAGTTACGTGGGCAGGGCCAACGAGCAGTACTTC.

The gene calls are TRBV4-1 and TRBJ1-2, with 10 bases that match TRBD1. Germline loops: CDR1 MGHRA, CDR2 YSYEKL. V lost 2 bases, J lost 7 bases, and 4 bases stayed unmatched. The CDR3 sequence is 14 residues long. DNA for the CDR3: TGCGCCAGCAGCCAACAGACAGGGGGCGGTGGCTACACCTTC. The encoded protein is CASSQQTGGGGYTF.

The chain employs TRBV4-1 and TRBJ2-1; TRBD2 agrees at 12 bases. The CDR3 contains 17 residues. V was clipped by 1 base and J by 5 bases; unmatched bases: 6. Germline loops: CDR1 MGHRA, CDR2 YSYEKL. As DNA, the CDR3 is TGCGCCAGCAGCCAAGTAAGACTAGCGGGAGATAACAATGAGCAGTTCTTC. This gives the protein CASSQVRLAGDNNEQFF.

J is TRBJ2-2 and V is TRBV3-1; D possibly corresponds to TRBD2 (6 bases). The V gene's germline CDR1 is LGHDT and CDR2 YNNKEL (reference sequence). The CDR3 sequence is 14 residues long. Trimming pared 7 bases from V and 3 bases from J, leaving 12 bases between. In nucleotides, the CDR3 is TGTGCCAGCACATTCAGGAGGGACACCGGGGAGCTGTTTTTT. It codes for CASTFRRDTGELFF.

CDR3 sequence: CASSQRRGGENTDTQYF. CDR3 coding DNA: TGTGCCAGCAGCCAACGGCGCGGGGGAGAAAACACAGATACGCAGTATTTT. The chain couples TRBV4-2 to TRBJ2-3, with 7 bases that match TRBD2. This CDR3 has 17 residues. Losses at the gene ends were 2 bases for V and 2 bases for J; bases not matched to a gene: 10. CDR1 is LGHNA and CDR2 is YNFKEQ in the germline V gene.

This chain uses TRBV20-1 with TRBJ2-3; 10 bases align to TRBD2. Trimming cost V 3 bases and J 2 bases; bases outside gene matches: 8. This CDR3 contains 16 residues. Germline CDR1 and CDR2: DFQATT and SNEGSKA (reference sequence). DNA for the CDR3: TGCAGTGCTAGTCTACTAGCGGGGCCAACCACAGATACGCAGTATTTT. This codes for CSASLLAGPTTDTQYF.

The genes are TRBV27 and TRBJ2-7, with D possibly being TRBD1 (6 bases). Germline loops: CDR1 MNHEY, CDR2 SMNVEV (reference sequence). The CDR3 length is 15 residues. The ends were cut back, 6 bases at V and 0 bases at J, with 15 bases in the middle. The CDR3 sequence is CASSPYRVSSYEQYF. CDR3 coding DNA: TGTGCCAGCAGCCCTTACAGGGTGAGCTCCTACGAGCAGTACTTC.

In DNA form, the CDR3 reads TGCAGTGCTAGGAAGACAGGGGGCGAGCAGTACTTC. Its translation: CSARKTGGEQYF. The rearrangement links TRBV20-1 to TRBJ2-7, with 9 nucleotides matching TRBD1. CDR3 length equals 12 residues. The J segment lost 6 bases and the V segment lost 3 bases, leaving 3 bases of the junction unmatched. Germline-derived CDR1 and CDR2 are DFQATT and SNEGSKA (reference sequence).

The table lists this clonotype with a few counts. V usage is TRBV10-3 and J usage is TRBJ2-2; 7 bases are shared with TRBD1. Germline assignment: CDR1 ENHRY and CDR2 SYGVKD. V shed 10 bases, J shed 0 bases, and the junction held 2 bases outside the gene matches. This CDR3 is 13 amino acids long. The CDR3 reads CATDRANTGELFF. In nucleotides, the CDR3 is TGTGCCACAGACAGGGCGAACACCGGGGAGCTGTTTTTT.

This clonotype has only a few counts. The chain has TRBV24-1 and TRBJ2-1, with 10 bases identical to TRBD1. V was pared by 9 bases and J by 0 bases, with 16 bases of the junction left unmatched. Germline V gene sequence: CDR1 KGHDR, CDR2 SFDVKD. This CDR3 comprises 19 residues. In DNA, the CDR3 is TGTGCCACCCGTGGGCGCGGGGACAGGGGTCATAGCTCCTACAATGAGCAGTTCTTC. Amino acids: CATRGRGDRGHSSYNEQFF.

This clonotype was counted a few times. This rearrangement joins TRBV20-1 to TRBJ1-2; the D is unclear. The CDR3 runs 17 residues. Germline V lookup: CDR1 DFQATT, CDR2 SNEGSKA (reference sequence). V was cut by 3 bases and J by 0 bases, with 20 bases left in between. CDR3 residues: CSARDLLYPTSNYGYTF. Written as DNA, the CDR3 is TGCAGTGCTAGGGATCTCCTGTACCCCACTTCTAACTATGGCTACACCTTC.

The V call is TRBV7-9, the J call TRBJ2-6; D gene uncertain. This CDR3 region has 15 residues. V was clipped by 4 bases and J by 4 bases, with 11 bases between them. Germline V lookup: CDR1 SEHNR, CDR2 FQNEAQ (reference sequence). In nucleotides, the CDR3 is TGTGCCAGCAGCTACTTAGGTACGGGGGCCAACGTCCTGACTTTC. It specifies CASSYLGTGANVLTF.

J is TRBJ2-5 and V is TRBV7-2, with 8 bases that match TRBD2. V lost 3 bases to trimming and J lost 5 bases; unmatched junction nucleotides: 14. The CDR3 contains 17 residues. Germline values: CDR1 SGHTA, CDR2 FQGNSA. As DNA, the CDR3 is TGTGCCAGCAGCTTCCCTCAAGCGGGGGCCCCAAAGGAGACCCAGTACTTC. This gives the protein CASSFPQAGAPKETQYF.

The rearrangement joins TRBV5-1 to TRBJ1-2; D may be TRBD1 (5 bases). Trimming took 1 base from V and 8 from J, leaving 15 bases between them. This CDR3 comprises 14 residues. Germline V CDR1 and CDR2: SGHRS, YFSETQ. The CDR3 reads CASSLIGAREGYTF. The CDR3 nucleotides are TGCGCCAGCAGCTTGATTGGGGCCCGGGAGGGCTACACCTTC.

The V gene is TRBV9, the J gene TRBJ2-3; D is uncertain. Germline V CDR1 and CDR2: SGDLS, YYNGEE. Trimming removed 2 bases at V and 0 bases at J, with 7 bases between. The CDR3 is 14 residues long. The CDR3 sequence: CASSVTASTDTQYF. The DNA for the CDR3 is TGTGCCAGCAGCGTTACGGCTAGCACAGATACGCAGTATTTT. The full variable domain, completed using reference TRBV9 and TRBJ2-3, is DSGVTQTPKHLITATGQRVTLRCSPRSGDLSVYWYQQSLDQGLQFLIQYYNGEERAKGNILERFSAQQFPDLHSELNLSSLELGDSALYFCASSVTASTDTQYFGPGTRLTVL.

This chain joins TRBV20-1 and TRBJ2-1; possibly TRBD1 for D (5 bases). The closer fit of TRBJ2-7 to the DNA end suggests the J call may be wrong. CDR3 size: 14 residues. CDR1 DFQATT and CDR2 SNEGSKA come from the germline V gene (reference sequence). CDR3 region: CSARSWGSYNEQYF. CDR3 in DNA: TGCAGTGCTAGATCGTGGGGCTCCTACAATGAGCAGTACTTC.

The rearrangement links TRBV18 to TRBJ1-4, with D maybe TRBD1 (5 bases). Germline CDR1 reads KGHSH; CDR2 reads LQKENI. V gave up 4 bases and J gave up 2 bases, with 8 bases separating them. The CDR3 length is 14 residues. CDR3 DNA sequence: TGTGCCAGCTCACTCCGGGACACTAATGAAAAACTGTTTTTT. The encoded protein is CASSLRDTNEKLFF.

V gene TRBV7-2 combines with J gene TRBJ2-1, with 7 bases identical to TRBD2. The CDR3 has 17 residues. Germline V gene data show CDR1 as SGHTA and CDR2 as FQGNSA. After removal of 1 base from V and 6 bases from J, the junction contained 12 bases not matched to a gene. The chain's CDR3 is CASSLDDRWEGGNEQFF. The CDR3 nucleotides are TGTGCCAGCAGCTTAGACGATAGGTGGGAGGGCGGCAATGAGCAGTTCTTC.

This sequence joins TRBV29-1 and TRBJ2-7, with D tentatively TRBD2 (5 bases). CDR1 is SQVTM, CDR2 ANQGSEA, per germline. The length of the CDR3 is 13 residues. The V end was cut by 4 bases, the J end by 3 bases, with 13 bases between. The CDR3 sequence is CSVVKEDFYEQYF. Written as DNA, the CDR3 is TGCAGCGTTGTAAAGGAGGATTTCTACGAGCAGTACTTC.

The chain combines TRBV20-1 with TRBJ1-2; D is undetermined. In germline, CDR1 is DFQATT, CDR2 SNEGSKA (reference sequence). With 6 bases removed from V and 8 bases from J, the gap between germline ends came to 16 bases. The CDR3 loop spans 12 amino acids. The CDR3 is CSARALMIGYTF. The DNA for the CDR3 is TGCAGTGCGAGGGCCCTCATGATAGGCTACACCTTC.

The chain employs TRBV20-1 and TRBJ2-1, with D possibly matching TRBD2 (6 bases). The DNA end lines up better with TRBJ2-7; the J call may be wrong. Germline CDR1 is DFQATT and CDR2 is SNEGSKA (reference sequence). This CDR3 is 14 amino acids long. The CDR3 DNA follows: TGCAGTGCTAAAGTGCGGGGCGCGGGCAATGAGCAGTACTTC. Amino acid sequence: CSAKVRGAGNEQYF.

This clonotype was recorded a few times. The rearrangement joins TRBV5-4 to TRBJ1-4; D is unresolved. The CDR3 extends over 13 amino acids. CDR1 and CDR2 (germline): SGHNT, YYREEE (reference sequence). Deletions cut 3 bases from V and 4 bases from J, with 7 bases between. CDR3 sequence reads: CASSSGFNEKLFF. The CDR3 DNA follows: TGTGCCAGCAGCTCGGGGTTTAATGAAAAACTGTTTTTT.

CDR3 sequence reads: CASSLEVGSGENEQFF. The CDR3 DNA is TGTGCCAGCAGCTTGGAGGTAGGCAGCGGGGAGAATGAGCAGTTCTTC. The chain is built from TRBV5-5 and TRBJ2-1, with TRBD2 matching 7 bases. The V and J ends lost 0 bases and 7 bases, in that order; junction bases with no gene match: 10. CDR3 size: 16 residues. Germline CDR1 reads SGHKS; CDR2 reads YYEKEE (reference sequence). The variable domain in full, with the rest retrieved from reference TRBV5-5 and TRBJ2-1, is DAGVTQSPTHLIKTRGQQVTLRCSPISGHKSVSWYQQVLGQGPQFIFQYYEKEERGRGNFPDRFSARQFPNYSSELNVNALLLGDSALYLCASSLEVGSGENEQFFGPGTRLTVL.

The chain carries TRBV7-9 and TRBJ2-3, with TRBD2 matching 7 bases. Germline lookup yields CDR1 SEHNR and CDR2 FQNEAQ (reference sequence). V shed 6 bases, J shed 3 bases, and the junction held 9 bases outside the gene matches. The CDR3 runs to 15 residues. CDR3 sequence (DNA): TGTGCCAGCAGTCCCGGGACTATCCTGACAGATACGCAGTATTTT. Amino acids: CASSPGTILTDTQYF. Together with reference TRBV7-9 and TRBJ2-3, the CDR3 gives the full variable domain: DTGVSQNPRHKITKRGQNVTFRCDPISEHNRLYWYRQTLGQGPEFLTYFQNEAQLEKSRLLSDRFSAERPKGSFSTLEIQRTEQGDSAMYLCASSPGTILTDTQYFGPGTRLTVL.

This clonotype appeared a few times. CDR3 amino acids: CAIGGLAGVTYNEQFF. CDR3 sequence (DNA): TGTGCCATCGGAGGACTAGCGGGGGTGACCTACAATGAGCAGTTCTTC. The chain carries TRBV10-3 and TRBJ2-1; 13 nucleotides agree with TRBD2. Germline CDR1 reads ENHRY; CDR2 reads SYGVKD. This CDR3 comprises 16 residues. Germline trimming cut 8 bases from V and 2 bases from J; bases unmatched to any gene: 6.

This clonotype was seen more than once but under ten times. The chain has TRBV4-1 and TRBJ2-1, with TRBD2 as a possible D gene (6 bases). The V end lost 1 base, the J end lost 0 bases, and 13 bases lay between the germline ends. Germline loops: CDR1 MGHRA, CDR2 YSYEKL. The CDR3 is 17 amino acids. CDR3: CASSQGGGVSSYNEQFF. DNA of the CDR3: TGCGCCAGCAGCCAAGGGGGCGGGGTGAGCTCCTACAATGAGCAGTTCTTC.